This T cell receptor beta chain was retrieved from a study of technical replicates of blood from several donors. The data were produced by immunoSEQ multiplex PCR, yet TCRdb's version contains in-frame clones alone and is incomplete. The table records roughly 74,000 clones, over 75% of them present only once. J lost 0 bases, V lost 5 bases, and 8 bases had no gene match. Germline V gives CDR1 SGDLS, CDR2 YYNGEE. The CDR3 spans 16 residues. The origin of this receptor is a human donor in good health. The chain links TRBV9 to TRBJ1-1; 9 nucleotides match TRBD1. The sample was T cells isolated from PBMCs. The CDR3 DNA reads as TGTGCCAGCAGTTTGACAGGGGGGAGTATGAACACTGAAGCTTTCTTT. The encoded protein is CASSLTGGSMNTEAFF.